This T cell receptor beta chain was captured by sequencing in a study of cytomegalovirus exposure and HLA in healthy donors. Study background: Clustering assigned 81% of the approximately 370 genotyped donors to the Caucasian-associated ancestry cluster.

Of note for this clone: Its specificity is not known.

After removal of 5 bases from V and 5 bases from J, the junction contained 8 bases not matched to a gene. CDR3 length: 15 amino acids. Germline V CDR1 and CDR2: SGHVS, FNYEAQ. General study results and limits: In an earlier analysis, in under 700 donors, most V segments appeared productive either ~87% or ~30% of the time.

PCR amplification relied on 60 Vbeta primers (plus 13 Jbeta primers). Assay: immunoSEQ multiplex PCR; the TCRdb copy retains only in-frame clones and omits some. The sample includes roughly 190,000 clones, about four fifths of them seen just once. The sequenced sample consisted of PBMCs. This chain joins TRBV7-6 and TRBJ2-5; 10 nucleotides line up with TRBD2. This sequence was found in a woman aged 45-60 years in good health and CMV-seropositive. CDR3 sequence reads: CASSPTSGVWETQYF. In DNA, the CDR3 is TGTGCCAGCAGCCCCACTAGCGGGGTTTGGGAGACCCAGTACTTC.